This T cell receptor beta chain derives from a study of T cell changes during pregnancy in multiple sclerosis (dated by TCRdb to the late 2010s). In the study overall: The study looked at changes in the T cell repertoire across pregnancy in women with multiple sclerosis.

Libraries were constructed by the immunoSEQ multiplex PCR assay. The table comes from immuneACCESS by way of TCRdb, which keeps in-frame sequences with V and J called. Part of the clones is missing from these tables; in studies checked, under half for an unresolved V gene and the rest for unknown reasons. Present in this sample are 100,000 or so clones, roughly nine tenths of which were seen just once. The ten largest clonotypes hold more than 0.95% of the sample. Reading from cysteine to phenylalanine, the CDR3 counts 14 amino acids. Of the read, only the CDR3 DNA is kept; its 42 bases are in frame from base 1. The germline V gene (reference sequence) gives CDR1 as MNHEY and CDR2 as SMNVEV. Relative to germline, V is 3 bases shorter and J is 2 bases shorter, with 11 bases between their ends. With regard to this clone: Its cognate antigen has yet to be identified. No base quality values were provided; no much bigger clone lies one nucleotide off. This specimen includes other DNA sequences encoding the same CDR3.

This TCR was recovered from a female donor with multiple sclerosis, enrolled in a pregnancy study. The chain is encoded by TRBV27 joined to TRBJ2-7, and TRBD1 may be the D gene, going by 5 matching bases. The starting material was peripheral blood, obtained in the second trimester of pregnancy. The DNA sequence reads TGTGCCAGCAGTTTTAGTCAGGGTCCCTACGAGCAGTACTTC. This encodes CASSFSQGPYEQYF.